Included here is one T cell receptor (beta chain) sequence, with context. Its antigen is currently not known. Within one base of it there is no much larger clone, and no base qualities were kept. Thymus tissue was obtained as surgical resects removed during corrective cardiac surgery. The donors were immunologically healthy infants in Finland who had open corrective cardiac surgery for congenital heart defects. After being mechanically released from the tissue, thymocytes were kept at -70 degrees C in pellets of about 9-34 million cells. Genomic DNA was extracted from frozen cell pellets with a QIAsymphony instrument. The data are from a study of human thymus T cells (dated by TCRdb to 2020 to 2022). For the study in its entirety: The study used 7 to 9 infant thymus samples plus four related peripheral blood samples to characterize TCR alpha and beta repertoires. The cohort included over five male and a couple of female infants, with donor ages spanning 7 to 244 days. Results the study describes overall, beyond this receptor: On average, thymus samples gave 750,000 to 950,000 unique TCRB clonotypes, whereas blood samples gave about 84,000. Biased V and J gene segment usage appeared to be present in both thymic and peripheral blood repertoires. According to the related research, thymic TCR repertoires were highly overlapping among unrelated individuals.

V loses 1 base of germline sequence and J loses 11 bases, and the interval between the two ends is 5 bases. Measured from the cysteine to the phenylalanine, the CDR3 is 10 residues long. The only DNA kept is the CDR3, 30 bases in frame from the first base. Looking up the germline V gene yields CDR1 MNHEY and CDR2 SVGAGI. The immunoSEQ multiplex PCR assay was used to amplify the TCRB and TCRAD loci from a standardized quantity of quality-controlled genomic DNA. The amplicons covered the V(D)J region and were long enough to include the CDR3 and to identify the V and J genes. The commercial immunoSEQ service was used to sequence amplicons on an Illumina platform. On the study's bioinformatics: Primer bias and sequencing errors were corrected using previously described methods, and TCRAD and TCRB definitions followed the IMGT database. Repertoires were analysed with immunoSEQ Analyzer 3.0 and VDJTools, covering basic statistics, V/J segment usage, diversity estimates, rarefaction and pairwise overlap. Chao1, ChaoE, Efron-Thisted, Shannon and inverse Simpson indices were used to estimate diversity, which was also estimated on datasets down-sampled to the smallest sample. Repertoire overlap was determined by strict matching of CDR3 nucleotide sequence, V gene and J gene, and Jaccard-based multidimensional scaling clustering was applied. In TCRdb, the immuneACCESS table is reduced to in-frame sequences with V and J assigned. These tables do not hold every clone; where another copy was compared, an unresolved V gene accounts for under half, and the others remain unexplained. That table furnishes V, J and clone size, whereas the DNA furnished D and trimming. In this sample the table shows about 130,000 clones, just under 95% of which occur a single time. The ten largest clones add up to around 0.022% of the sample.

This TCR came from a boy under three years old with a congenital heart defect but otherwise immunologically healthy. This chain is built from TRBV6-5 and TRBJ1-1; the D gene cannot be named for sure. Sequenced input: thymus tissue. For the CDR3, the sequence is CASSYWRAFF. The DNA reads as follows: TGTGCCAGCAGTTACTGGAGGGCTTTCTTT.